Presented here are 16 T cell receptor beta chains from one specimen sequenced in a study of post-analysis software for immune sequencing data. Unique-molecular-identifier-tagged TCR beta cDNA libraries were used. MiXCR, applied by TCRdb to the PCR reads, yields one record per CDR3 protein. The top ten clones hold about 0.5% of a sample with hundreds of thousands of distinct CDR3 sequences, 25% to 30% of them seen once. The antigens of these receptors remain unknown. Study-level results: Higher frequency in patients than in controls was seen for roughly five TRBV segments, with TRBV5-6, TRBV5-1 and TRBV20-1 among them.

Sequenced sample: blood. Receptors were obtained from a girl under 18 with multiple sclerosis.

The CDR3 reads CASSPVFGGRVSYNEQFF. CDR3 coding DNA: TGTGCCAGCAGCCCGGTATTTGGCGGGCGGGTCTCCTACAATGAGCAGTTCTTC. The J gene is TRBJ2-1, the V gene TRBV12-3 or TRBV12-4; perhaps TRBD2 as D (5 bases). V lost 6 bases and J lost 0, with 21 bases in between. The CDR3 extends over 18 amino acids.

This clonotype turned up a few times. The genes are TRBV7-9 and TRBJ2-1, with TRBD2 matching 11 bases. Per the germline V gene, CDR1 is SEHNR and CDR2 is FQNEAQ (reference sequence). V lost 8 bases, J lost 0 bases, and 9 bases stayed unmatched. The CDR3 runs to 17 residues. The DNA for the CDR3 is TGTGCCAGCTTCACTAGCGGGGGCCTGAGCTCCTACAATGAGCAGTTCTTC. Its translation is CASFTSGGLSSYNEQFF.

CDR3 DNA: TGTGCCAGCAGGGGTGACAGGGGATTTGACAATGAGCAGTTCTTC. Encoded protein: CASRGDRGFDNEQFF. The chain is built from TRBV2 and TRBJ2-1, with 8 bases identical to TRBD1. CDR1 SNHLY and CDR2 FYNNEI come from the germline V gene. Losses at the gene ends were 6 bases for V and 5 bases for J; bases not matched to a gene: 9. The CDR3 is 15 residues long.

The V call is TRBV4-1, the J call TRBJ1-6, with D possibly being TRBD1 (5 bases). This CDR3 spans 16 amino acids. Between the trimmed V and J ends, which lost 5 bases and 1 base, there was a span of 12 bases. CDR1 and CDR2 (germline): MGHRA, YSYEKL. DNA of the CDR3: TGCGCCAGCAGCGAGACGGGGCGGTCCTATAATTCACCCCTCCACTTT. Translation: CASSETGRSYNSPLHF.

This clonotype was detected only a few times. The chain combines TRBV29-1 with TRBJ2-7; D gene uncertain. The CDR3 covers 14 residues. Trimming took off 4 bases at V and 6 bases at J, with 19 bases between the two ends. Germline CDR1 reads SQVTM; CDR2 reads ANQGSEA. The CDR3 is CSVGERRSPSEQYF. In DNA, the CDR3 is TGCAGCGTTGGAGAACGGCGATCCCCCAGCGAGCAGTACTTC.

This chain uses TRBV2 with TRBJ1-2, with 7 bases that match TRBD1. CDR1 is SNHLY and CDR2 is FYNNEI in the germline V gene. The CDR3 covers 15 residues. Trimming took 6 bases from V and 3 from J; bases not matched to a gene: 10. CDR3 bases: TGTGCCAGCAGAGGGAAGACAGGGAGCGACTATGGCTACACCTTC. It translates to CASRGKTGSDYGYTF.

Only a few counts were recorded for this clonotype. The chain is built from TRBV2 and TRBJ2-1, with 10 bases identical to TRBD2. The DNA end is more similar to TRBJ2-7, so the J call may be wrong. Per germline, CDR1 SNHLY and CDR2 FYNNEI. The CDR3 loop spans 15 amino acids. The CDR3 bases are TGTGCCAGCAGGCTGGGACTAGCGCCCTACAATGAGCAGTACTTC. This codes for CASRLGLAPYNEQYF.

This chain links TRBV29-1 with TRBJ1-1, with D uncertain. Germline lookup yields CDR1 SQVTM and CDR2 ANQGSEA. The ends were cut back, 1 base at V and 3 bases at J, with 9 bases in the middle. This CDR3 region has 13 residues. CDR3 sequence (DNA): TGCAGCGTTGAAGGGCAGGCAGACACTGAAGCTTTCTTT. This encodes CSVEGQADTEAFF.

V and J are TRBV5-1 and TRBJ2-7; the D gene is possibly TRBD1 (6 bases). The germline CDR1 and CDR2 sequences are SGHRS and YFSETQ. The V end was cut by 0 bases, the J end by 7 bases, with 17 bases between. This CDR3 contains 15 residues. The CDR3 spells CASSLVQGRVNEQYF. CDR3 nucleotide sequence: TGCGCCAGCAGCTTGGTTCAGGGGCGCGTCAATGAGCAGTACTTC.

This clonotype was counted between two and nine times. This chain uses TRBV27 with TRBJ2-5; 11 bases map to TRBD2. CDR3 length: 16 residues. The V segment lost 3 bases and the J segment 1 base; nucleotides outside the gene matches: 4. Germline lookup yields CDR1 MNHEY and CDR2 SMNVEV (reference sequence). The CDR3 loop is CASSFTSGGFQETQYF. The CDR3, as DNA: TGTGCCAGCAGTTTTACTAGCGGGGGCTTCCAAGAGACCCAGTACTTC.

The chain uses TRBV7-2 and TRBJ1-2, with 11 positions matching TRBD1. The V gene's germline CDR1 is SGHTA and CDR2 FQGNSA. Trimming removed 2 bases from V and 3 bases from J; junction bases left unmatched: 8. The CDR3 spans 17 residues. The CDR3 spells CASSLRSPGQGDYGYTF. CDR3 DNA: TGTGCCAGCAGCTTAAGGTCCCCGGGACAGGGGGACTATGGCTACACCTTC.

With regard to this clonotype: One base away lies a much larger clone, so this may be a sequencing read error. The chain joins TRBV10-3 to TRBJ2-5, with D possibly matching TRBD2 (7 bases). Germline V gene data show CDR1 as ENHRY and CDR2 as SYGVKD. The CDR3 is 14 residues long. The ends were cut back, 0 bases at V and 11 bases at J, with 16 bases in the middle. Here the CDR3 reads CAISESRGGNEQYF. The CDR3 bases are TGTGCCATCAGTGAGTCGAGGGGGGGCAATGAGCAGTACTTC.

CDR3: CASPSTGGGNTEAFF. CDR3 coding DNA: TGTGCCAGCCCTTCGACAGGGGGAGGGAACACTGAAGCTTTCTTT. This sequence joins TRBV2 and TRBJ1-1; 9 bases line up with TRBD1. V lost 8 bases to trimming and J lost 1 base; unmatched junction nucleotides: 8. The germline V gene has CDR1 SNHLY and CDR2 FYNNEI. The CDR3 spans 15 residues.

The CDR3 spells CSARLAEQETQYF. The CDR3 coding sequence is TGCAGTGCTAGACTAGCGGAACAAGAGACCCAGTACTTC. The rearrangement uses TRBV20-1 and TRBJ2-5; the match to TRBD2 covers 7 bases. Germline assignment: CDR1 DFQATT and CDR2 SNEGSKA (reference sequence). CDR3 length: 13 amino acids. V dropped 2 bases and J dropped 2; count of bases not matched to a gene: 2.

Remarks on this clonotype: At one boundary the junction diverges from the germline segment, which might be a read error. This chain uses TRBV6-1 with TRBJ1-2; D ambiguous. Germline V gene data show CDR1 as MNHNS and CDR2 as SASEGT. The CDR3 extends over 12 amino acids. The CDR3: CAGSDNGYGYTF. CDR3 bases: TGTGCCGGCAGTGATAACGGATATGGCTACACCTTC.

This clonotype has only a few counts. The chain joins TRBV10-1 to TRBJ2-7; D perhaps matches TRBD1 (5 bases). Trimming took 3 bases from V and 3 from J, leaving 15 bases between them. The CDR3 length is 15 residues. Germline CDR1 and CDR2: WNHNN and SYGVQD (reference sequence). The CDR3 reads CASSDRQGGHYEQYF. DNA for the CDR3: TGCGCCAGCAGTGATCGTCAGGGTGGACACTACGAGCAGTACTTC.